This TCR beta chain appears in the sequencing data of a study of cytomegalovirus exposure and HLA in healthy donors. This clone showed up just a few times. Its antigen is not known. General observations from the study: A later analysis reportedly identified an Asian-associated ancestry cluster as carrying fewer N-insertions than the roughly 670-donor mean. Later analysis associated a missense DCLRE1C variant with TCR beta V- and J-gene trimming.

CDR1 and CDR2 (germline): MDHEN, SYDVKM. The CDR3 runs to 15 residues. J was trimmed by 4 bases and V by 5 bases; bases with no gene match: 5. With 60 Vbeta and 13 Jbeta primers, the PCR was carried out. In the authors' workflow: Around 80 million unique TCR beta chains, roughly 11 million of them shared, were counted by a later analysis. Clones were sequenced by immunoSEQ multiplex PCR, and TCRdb holds only the in-frame ones, with some missing. V, J and clone size are those of that table, while D and trimming were read from the DNA. The table includes over 150,000 clones, about 80% detected once. The chain uses TRBV28 and TRBJ1-4; TRBD1 matches at 9 bases. This TCR came from a woman in her 40s in good health and CMV-seronegative. The material sequenced was PBMCs. CDR3 region: CASSPWTGDNEKLFF. The CDR3 DNA sequence: TGTGCCAGCAGTCCCTGGACAGGGGATAATGAAAAACTGTTTTTT.